Listed below are T cell receptor beta chains from one sample, sequenced in a study of T cell repertoires in cytomegalovirus infection. TCRdb passed the reads through MiXCR, listing each CDR3 protein once. The sample includes 600,000 to 800,000 distinct CDR3 sequences, 24% of them seen just once. Input material: CD8+ T cells from PBMCs. These receptors all come from a human donor in good health (CMV status not recorded). Some clones in this sample may be carry-over from other donors' samples. Both conserved end residues are part of each CDR3. D genes are given only for firm matches. Size is omitted from some rows. Given values are once, few, many or a class for expanded clones.

j_call d_call v_call clone_size cdr3_nt cdr3_aa
TRBJ1-2 TRBD1 TRBV20-1 few TGCAGTGCTAGGGTTGTAGGACAGGACGACTATGGCTACACCTTC CSARVVGQDDYGYTF
TRBJ2-3 . TRBV27 many TGTGCCAGCAGTTCGACAGTGAACCACCGGGGTGACACAGATACGCAGTATTTT CASSSTVNHRGDTDTQYF
TRBJ1-5 . TRBV7-2 many TGTGCCAGCAGCGTCGGGACTGGGCTCGGGCAGCCCCAGCATTTT CASSVGTGLGQPQHF
TRBJ2-2 TRBD1 TRBV13 . TGTGCCAGCAGCTTAAGGGACAGACCCGGGGAGCTGTTTTTT CASSLRDRPGELFF
TRBJ2-1 TRBD2 TRBV7-2 many TGTGCCAGCACGCTAGCGGGTCCCTACAATGAGCAGTTCTTC CASTLAGPYNEQFF
TRBJ2-7 . TRBV10-3 . TGTGCCATCAGTGAGTGGCGCAGGTCTACCTACGAGCAGTACTTC CAISEWRRSTYEQYF
TRBJ2-7 TRBD1 TRBV20-1 few TGCAGTGCTAGAGTTTTCCCCGGACAGGGGGCGCGGGAGCAGTACTTC CSARVFPGQGAREQYF
TRBJ2-1 TRBD1 TRBV5-6 many TGTGCCAGCAGCCTTTCCCATGGACAGGGGGCGATCGATGAGCAGTTCTTC CASSLSHGQGAIDEQFF
TRBJ2-1 TRBD1 TRBV5-1 few TGCGCCAGCAGCTTGGAGGGGGCGGTCTACAATGAGCAGTTCTTC CASSLEGAVYNEQFF
TRBJ2-1 TRBD1 TRBV5-6 . TGTGCCAGCAGCTCCTTAAAAGACAGGGGGCGAGACAATGAGCAGTTCTTC CASSSLKDRGRDNEQFF